The clone carrying this TCR beta chain was seen ten or more times. No antigen is known for it. This sample stems from a study of T cell repertoires in cytomegalovirus infection. Whole-study context: Public TCR beta signature analysis indicated the presence of both CMV infection and matching HLA type.

TCRdb itself ran the reads through MiXCR, one entry per CDR3 protein. The data contain 300,000 to 400,000 distinct CDR3 sequences, approximately 9.5% of them seen just once; the ten biggest clones take up approximately 4.7%. Study-level points and caveats: CMV-specific TCR beta clonotypes restricted by HLA-C dominated the ex vivo response. The cumulative frequency of public TCR beta families identified carriers of CMV plus the relevant HLA.

Between the trimmed V and J ends, which lost 6 bases and 6 bases, there was a span of 18 bases. The CDR3 loop spans 14 amino acids. In germline, CDR1 is SGHAT, CDR2 FQNNGV. The chain employs TRBV11-2 and TRBJ2-7; D not certain. What was sequenced was PBMCs. The TCR originated in a human donor in good health (CMV status not recorded). Some clones in this sample may be carry-over from other donors' samples. CDR3 amino acids: CASRPPKRSSEQYF. The DNA of the CDR3 is TGTGCCAGCAGACCACCCAAACGGAGCTCCGAGCAGTACTTC.